Described below is a single T cell receptor (beta chain) sequence and its context. Single viable CD3+CD4+CD8-CD45RO+ cells were sorted as the memory CD4+ T cells. These data originate in a study of memory CD4+ T cells and cytomegalovirus serostatus. Methods used by the authors: After removing out-of-frame reads, 2,204,828 distinct TCRbeta sequences remained. Method: immunoSEQ multiplex PCR; TCRdb's copy keeps in-frame clones and lacks some. The DNA gave D and trimming, while V, J and clone size come from that table. The sample has fewer than 35,000 clones, more than 60% seen once. Germline CDR1 and CDR2: SEHNR and FQNEAQ (reference sequence). There are 14 residues in the CDR3. V lost 4 bases to trimming and J lost 3 bases; unmatched junction nucleotides: 1.

This chain links TRBV7-9 with TRBJ2-3; TRBD2 matches 10 bases. The clonotype comes from an adult in good health and CMV-seronegative. Material for sequencing was memory CD4+ T cells from blood. This chain's CDR3 is CASSSAGGTDTQYF. The CDR3 bases are TGTGCCAGCAGCTCAGCGGGGGGGACAGATACGCAGTATTTT.